A selection of T cell receptor beta chains follows, all from one sample in a study of ipilimumab plus nivolumab after autologous stem cell transplantation. Using immunoSEQ multiplex PCR, the repertoire was profiled, and TCRdb retains in-frame clones only, with some absent. The data contain approximately 80,000 clones, nearly 85% of them seen just once; the ten biggest clones take up approximately 2.2%. Sequencing used PBMCs, obtained in a trial of ipilimumab plus nivolumab as post-transplant consolidation. The receptors originated from a male donor with diffuse large B-cell lymphoma. Each CDR3 is given with its conserved first and last residue. The D gene is left open where the match is weak. Expanded clones are given a class, and other clones once, few, many or no size at all.

j_gene,v_gene,d_gene,abundance,CDR3nt,CDR3aa
TRBJ1-4,TRBV19,NA,NA,TGTGCCAGTAGTATAGAAAGGGAAAAAGGAAAACTGTTTTTT,CASSIEREKGKLFF
TRBJ2-7,TRBV5-1,NA,once,TGCGCCAGCAGCCCGACCGGGACCGACTCCTACGAGCAGTACTTC,CASSPTGTDSYEQYF
TRBJ1-2,TRBV19,TRBD1,once,TGTGCCAGTAGTATAGAGGCGATCAACAGGGGGTCTAACTATGGCTACACCTTC,CASSIEAINRGSNYGYTF
TRBJ2-5,TRBV12-5,NA,NA,TGTGCTAGTGGCTCTCGTGGGGGGCCGGAGACCCAGTACTTC,CASGSRGGPETQYF
TRBJ2-5,TRBV11-2,TRBD1,NA,TGTGCCAGCAGCTTTGGGACAGGGAAAGAGACCCAGTACTTC,CASSFGTGKETQYF
TRBJ1-1,TRBV5-4,NA,NA,TGTGCCAGCAGCTTGGTAACGGGGGGTGAAGCTTTCTTT,CASSLVTGGEAFF
TRBJ1-5,TRBV6-6,TRBD1,NA,TGTGCCAGCAGTTACTCTACAGGGGGTACCAATCAGCCCCAGCATTTT,CASSYSTGGTNQPQHF
TRBJ2-2,TRBV29-1,NA,NA,TGCAGCGTTGGCGAGGCCGGGGAGCTGTTTTTT,CSVGEAGELFF
TRBJ2-4,TRBV2,TRBD2,NA,TGTGCCAGCAGTGACGGCATTATGGGACTAGGCTACTTC,CASSDGIMGLGYF
TRBJ2-1,TRBV7-2,NA,NA,TGTGCCAGCAGCTTAGGGGCGAACAATGAGCAGTTCTTC,CASSLGANNEQFF
TRBJ1-6,TRBV6-5,TRBD1,NA,TGTGCCAGCGGGATACAGGGGAGAGTTGGTTCACCCCTCCACTTT,CASGIQGRVGSPLHF
TRBJ2-5,TRBV10-2,NA,NA,TGCGCCAGCAGGAGTTTGGAGACCCAGTACTTC,CASRSLETQYF
TRBJ2-7,TRBV7-3,TRBD2,NA,TGTGCCAGCAGCCCCCGGGGGGGGTCCTACGAGCAGTACTTC,CASSPRGGSYEQYF
TRBJ1-2,TRBV19,NA,NA,TGTGCCAGTAGTATGGGTCGGGGGAACTATGGCTACACCTTC,CASSMGRGNYGYTF
TRBJ1-1,TRBV18,NA,few,TGTGCCAGCTCACCACCCCGGGGGGCGCGAACTGAAGCTTTCTTT,CASSPPRGARTEAFF
TRBJ2-6,TRBV19,NA,NA,TGTGCCAGTAGTCCCAGGTTTGGAGGGGCTGGGGCCAACGTCCTGACTTTC,CASSPRFGGAGANVLTF
TRBJ2-1,TRBV5-1,NA,NA,TGCGCCAGCGATGCTGGGGGGCCTAATGCCTACAATGAGCAGTTCTTC,CASDAGGPNAYNEQFF
TRBJ2-3,TRBV5-1,TRBD2,NA,TGCGCCAGCAGGATAGCGGGGGCCACCACAGATACGCAGTATTTT,CASRIAGATTDTQYF
TRBJ2-5,TRBV18,NA,NA,TGTGCCAGCTCACCACAGGGGGTACCCCAAGAGACCCAGTACTTC,CASSPQGVPQETQYF
TRBJ2-5,TRBV10-2,NA,NA,TGCGCCAGCAAACGCCGGGGGGAGACCCAGTACTTC,CASKRRGETQYF
TRBJ2-2,TRBV6-6,TRBD1,NA,TGTGCCAGCAGTTACTCACAGGGGGTTAACACCGGGGAGCTGTTTTTT,CASSYSQGVNTGELFF
TRBJ2-1,TRBV7-6,NA,NA,TGTGCCAGCAGTTTCAACCAGGGGGGGACGGATGAGCAGTTCTTC,CASSFNQGGTDEQFF
TRBJ1-1,TRBV20-1,NA,NA,TGCAGTGCTAGCCTGAACACTGAAGCTTTCTTT,CSASLNTEAFF
TRBJ2-1,TRBV19,TRBD1,NA,TGTGCCAGTAGTTCAAAACAGGGGGCCCGCTACAATGAGCAGTTCTTC,CASSSKQGARYNEQFF
TRBJ1-6,TRBV6-5,NA,NA,TGTGCCAGCAGTTGGACGTGGGGGGCAGTGGATTCACCCCTCCACTTT,CASSWTWGAVDSPLHF
TRBJ1-1,TRBV5-6,TRBD1,NA,TGTGCCAGCAGCTTTGGTTTCGCAGGGGGGCCCACTGAAGCTTTCTTT,CASSFGFAGGPTEAFF
TRBJ2-5,TRBV11-2,TRBD2,NA,TGTGCCAGCAGCCCACCTCCCGGGACTAGCGCGGAGACCCAGTACTTC,CASSPPPGTSAETQYF
TRBJ2-7,TRBV6-6,NA,NA,TGTGCCAGCAGTTATCGCAGGGACCGCGAGCAGTACTTC,CASSYRRDREQYF
TRBJ1-2,TRBV2,TRBD1,NA,TGTGCCAGCAGACCAGGGGGAGGTGGTGGCTACACCTTC,CASRPGGGGGYTF
TRBJ2-1,TRBV5-8,NA,NA,TGTGCCAGCAGCTTGCTTTTGGACGGCTACAATGAGCAGTTCTTC,CASSLLLDGYNEQFF
TRBJ2-1,TRBV19,TRBD2,NA,TGTGCCAGTAGTATCATGGGACTAGCGAAGGAAAATGAGCAGTTCTTC,CASSIMGLAKENEQFF
TRBJ1-2,TRBV5-6,NA,NA,TGTGCCAGCAGCTTGGGGGACAACTATGGCTACACCTTC,CASSLGDNYGYTF
TRBJ1-2,TRBV7-2,NA,NA,TGTGCCAGCAGCCCAACCAGGGTTGAAGGCTACACCTTC,CASSPTRVEGYTF
TRBJ2-3,TRBV12-2,NA,few,TGTGCAAGTCGCTTAGTCCCCGAGGGGGCGGGGACAGATACGCAGTATTTT,CASRLVPEGAGTDTQYF
TRBJ2-2,TRBV7-9,NA,NA,TGTGCCAGCAGCCCCTCTGAGACCGGGGAGCTGTTTTTT,CASSPSETGELFF
TRBJ2-3,TRBV7-2,NA,once,TGTGCCAGCAGCGTTGAAGGGGGGCCAGTGGATACGCAGTATTTT,CASSVEGGPVDTQYF
TRBJ2-3,TRBV7-6,NA,NA,TGTGCCAGCAGCCGAGGACAGGGAGGGACAGATACGCAGTATTTT,CASSRGQGGTDTQYF
TRBJ2-3,TRBV7-9,TRBD1,NA,TGTGCCAGCACCCAAAGAGGGGGACAGGGGACAGATACGCAGTATTTT,CASTQRGGQGTDTQYF
TRBJ2-3,TRBV6-1,TRBD1,NA,TGTGCCAGCATTATCGACAGGGAAGATACGCAGTATTTT,CASIIDREDTQYF
TRBJ2-7,TRBV6-1,NA,NA,TGTGCCAGCAGCGCAGCCTACGAGCAGTACTTC,CASSAAYEQYF
TRBJ2-1,TRBV7-2,TRBD2,NA,TGTGCCAGCAGCCTCCGACTAGCGGGGGACTACAATGAGCAGTTCTTC,CASSLRLAGDYNEQFF
TRBJ2-5,TRBV12-5,TRBD2,NA,TGTGCTAGTGGTTTGGTCGGGGGAGGGGTCGAGACCCAGTACTTC,CASGLVGGGVETQYF
TRBJ1-5,TRBV6-1,TRBD1,NA,TGTGCCAGCAGAGAAGGGGGCGGCAATCAGCCCCAGCATTTT,CASREGGGNQPQHF
TRBJ1-5,TRBV30,TRBD1,NA,TGTGCCTGGAGCCCACGGGGAAGGGGGCATCAGCCCCAGCATTTT,CAWSPRGRGHQPQHF
TRBJ2-1,TRBV9,TRBD2,NA,TGTGCCAGCAGCCCGCGGGGGGGCCAAAATGAGCAGTTCTTC,CASSPRGGQNEQFF
TRBJ2-3,TRBV7-9,NA,NA,TGTGCCAGCAGCGGGGACAGCACAGATACGCAGTATTTT,CASSGDSTDTQYF
TRBJ1-1,TRBV7-9,NA,few,TGTGCCAGCAGCGCAAACACGGGAGGCACTGAAGCTTTCTTT,CASSANTGGTEAFF
TRBJ2-1,TRBV5-1,NA,NA,TGCGCCAGTAGCCTAGGGGCGCCGGACAATGAGCAGTTCTTC,CASSLGAPDNEQFF
TRBJ1-2,TRBV2,NA,NA,TGTGCCAGCAGTTCCTACAGGGATACTAACTATGGCTACACCTTC,CASSSYRDTNYGYTF
TRBJ2-7,TRBV18,TRBD2,NA,TGTGCCAGCTCAAAGGCTAGCGGGGGGGGCTCTTCCTACGAGCAGTACTTC,CASSKASGGGSSYEQYF
TRBJ1-5,TRBV12-5,NA,NA,TGTGCTAGTGGTGCTTCTGGGGGAGGTCAGCCCCAGCATTTT,CASGASGGGQPQHF
TRBJ1-2,TRBV7-2,NA,NA,TGTGCCAGCAGCTTAGTAGCGGGAAATTCTAACTATGGCTACACCTTC,CASSLVAGNSNYGYTF
TRBJ2-5,TRBV9,TRBD2,NA,TGTGCCAGCAGCCCGACTAGCGGGGGTGGAGAGACCCAGTACTTC,CASSPTSGGGETQYF
TRBJ2-1,TRBV7-2,NA,NA,TGTGCCAGCAGTCGGGGGCGGGGGACCCCATCCTACAATGAGCAGTTCTTC,CASSRGRGTPSYNEQFF
TRBJ2-3,TRBV9,NA,NA,TGTGCCAGCAGCGCCCTGGAAGGCACAGATACGCAGTATTTT,CASSALEGTDTQYF
TRBJ1-5,TRBV10-2,NA,NA,TGCGCCAGCAGGGGCGGGGCCGGTCAGAATCAGCCCCAGCATTTT,CASRGGAGQNQPQHF
TRBJ2-2,TRBV19,TRBD1,once,TGTGCCAGTAGTTTAAAGACAGGGGCCGGGGAGCTGTTTTTT,CASSLKTGAGELFF
TRBJ2-3,TRBV7-8,NA,NA,TGTGCCAGCAGCTTCACGAACACAGATACGCAGTATTTT,CASSFTNTDTQYF